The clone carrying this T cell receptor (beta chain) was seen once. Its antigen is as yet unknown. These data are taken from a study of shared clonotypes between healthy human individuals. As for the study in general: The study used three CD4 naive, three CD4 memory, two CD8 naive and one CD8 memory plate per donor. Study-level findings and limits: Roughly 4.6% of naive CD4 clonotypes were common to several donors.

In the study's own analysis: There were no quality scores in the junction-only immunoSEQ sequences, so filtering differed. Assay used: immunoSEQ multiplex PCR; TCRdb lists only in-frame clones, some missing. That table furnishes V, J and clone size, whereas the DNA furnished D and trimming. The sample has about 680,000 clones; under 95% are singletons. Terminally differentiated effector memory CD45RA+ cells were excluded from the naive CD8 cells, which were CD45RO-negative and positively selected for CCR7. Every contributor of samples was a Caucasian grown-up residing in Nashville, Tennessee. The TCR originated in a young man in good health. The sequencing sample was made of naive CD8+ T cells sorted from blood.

CDR3 residues: CASSLAASGRVGQETQYF. The CDR3 nucleotides are TGTGCCAGCAGCTTGGCGGCTAGCGGGAGGGTAGGACAAGAGACCCAGTACTTC. The chain uses TRBV5-6 and TRBJ2-5; 12 bases match TRBD2. The V gene's germline CDR1 is SGHDT and CDR2 YYEEEE. The CDR3 loop spans 18 amino acids. The V segment lost 0 bases and the J segment 2 bases; nucleotides outside the gene matches: 8.